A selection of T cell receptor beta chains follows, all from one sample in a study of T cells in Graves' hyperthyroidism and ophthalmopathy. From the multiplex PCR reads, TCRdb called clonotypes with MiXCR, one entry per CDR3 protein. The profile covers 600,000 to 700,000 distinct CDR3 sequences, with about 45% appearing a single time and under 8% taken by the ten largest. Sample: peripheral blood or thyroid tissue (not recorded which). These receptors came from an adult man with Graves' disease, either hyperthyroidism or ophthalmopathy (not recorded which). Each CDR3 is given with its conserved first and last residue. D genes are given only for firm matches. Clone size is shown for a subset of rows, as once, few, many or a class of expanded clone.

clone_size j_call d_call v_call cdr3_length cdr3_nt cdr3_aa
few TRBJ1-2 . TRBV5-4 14 TGTGCCAGCAGCACCCCGGACGGGAACTATGGCTACACCTTC CASSTPDGNYGYTF
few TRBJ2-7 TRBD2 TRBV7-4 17 TGTGCCAGCGCAAGACTAGCGGGAGAAGTTTGTCCCTACGAGCAGTACTTC CASARLAGEVCPYEQYF
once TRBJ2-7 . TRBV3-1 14 TGTGCCAGCAGCAGACTGGGGTCGGAGGACGAGCAGTACTTC CASSRLGSEDEQYF
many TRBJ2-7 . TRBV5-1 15 TGCGCCAGCAGCGGTGGGTCGGGGCGCACCTACGAGCAGTACTTC CASSGGSGRTYEQYF
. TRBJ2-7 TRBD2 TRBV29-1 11 TGCAGCGTTGACAGCGGGGGGGAGCAGTACTTC CSVDSGGEQYF
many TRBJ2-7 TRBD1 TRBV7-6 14 TGTGCCAGCAGCGAACCGGGACAGGGACGGGAGCAGTACTTC CASSEPGQGREQYF
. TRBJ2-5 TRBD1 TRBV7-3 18 TGTGCCAGCAGCTTTGCTGGCGGCGGGACAGGGAATATGCAGCCCCAGTACTTC CASSFAGGGTGNMQPQYF
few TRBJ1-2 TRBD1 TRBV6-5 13 TGTGCCAGCAGTTCGACAGGGGGCGGTTATTGCACCTTC CASSSTGGGYCTF
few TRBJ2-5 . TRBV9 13 TGTGCCAGCAGCGCACCTTGGGGGGAGACCCAGTACTTC CASSAPWGETQYF
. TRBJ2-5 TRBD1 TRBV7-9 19 TGTGCCAGCAGCTTGCTTTCGCTGCGCGGACAGGCCGGAGAAGAGACCCAGTACTTC CASSLLSLRGQAGEETQYF
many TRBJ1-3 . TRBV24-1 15 TGTGCCACCAGTGATTCAGGCTACTCTGGAAACACCATATATTTT CATSDSGYSGNTIYF
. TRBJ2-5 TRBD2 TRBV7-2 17 TGTGCCAGCAGTTTACATGGACTAGCGGGGTTACGGGAGACCCAGTACTTC CASSLHGLAGLRETQYF
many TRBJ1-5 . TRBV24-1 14 TGTGCCACCAGTGATGGACCCACCGATCAGCCCCAGCATTTT CATSDGPTDQPQHF
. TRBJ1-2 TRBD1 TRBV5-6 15 TGTGCCAGCAGCGCCCGACAGGGGAGAGGAGCTGGCTACACCTTC CASSARQGRGAGYTF
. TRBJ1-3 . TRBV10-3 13 TGTGCCAGCAGGAGGTATTCGGGAAACACCATATATTTT CASRRYSGNTIYF
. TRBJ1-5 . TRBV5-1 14 TGCGCCAGCAGCCCGGCGGAGGGCAATCAGCCCCAGCATTTT CASSPAEGNQPQHF
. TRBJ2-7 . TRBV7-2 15 TGTGCCAGCAGCTTACCACCGGGGACCACCTACGAGCAGTACTTC CASSLPPGTTYEQYF
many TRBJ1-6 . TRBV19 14 TGTGCCAGTAGTATTCAGGGAACCCCTTCACCCCTCCACTTT CASSIQGTPSPLHF
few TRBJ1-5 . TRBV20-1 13 TGCAGTGCTGCGGACGGGAGCAATCAGCCCCAGCATTTT CSAADGSNQPQHF
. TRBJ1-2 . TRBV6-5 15 TGTGCCAGCAGTTACTCGAGGCAGTCAAACTATGGCTACACCTTC CASSYSRQSNYGYTF
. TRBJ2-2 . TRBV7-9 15 TGTGCCAGCAGCCAAGTCGGCGGGTACACCGGGGAGCTGTTTTTT CASSQVGGYTGELFF
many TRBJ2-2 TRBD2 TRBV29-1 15 TGCAGCGTCCGGACTAGCGGAACGAACACCGGGGAGCTGTTTTTT CSVRTSGTNTGELFF
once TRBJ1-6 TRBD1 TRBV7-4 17 TGTGCCAACAGCTTGCCCGGGACAGGGAATGGGAATTCACCCCTCCACTTT CANSLPGTGNGNSPLHF
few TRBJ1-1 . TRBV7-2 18 TGTGCCAGCAGCCGGTCCCCAGGAGATACACTAATGAACACTGAAGCTTTCTTT CASSRSPGDTLMNTEAFF
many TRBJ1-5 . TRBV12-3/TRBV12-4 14 TGTGCCAGCAGCAGAGACAATAGCAATCAGCCCCAGCATTTT CASSRDNSNQPQHF
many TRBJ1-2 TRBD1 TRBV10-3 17 TGTGCCATCAGTGAGTTCTACTCCGGGACAGGGAACTATGGCTACACCTTC CAISEFYSGTGNYGYTF
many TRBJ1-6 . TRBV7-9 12 TGTGCCAGCAGCACGAACAATTCACCCCTCCACTTT CASSTNNSPLHF
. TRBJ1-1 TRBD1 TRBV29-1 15 TGCAGCGTTCAGCTCTTGGCAGGGGGCCCCACTGAAGCTTTCTTT CSVQLLAGGPTEAFF
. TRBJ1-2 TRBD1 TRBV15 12 TGTGCCGCGGGACAGACTAACTATGGCTACACCTTC CAAGQTNYGYTF
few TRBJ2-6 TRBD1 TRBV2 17 TGTGCCAGCAGCTATAAAGATCCCGGGACAGGGTCAAATGTCCTGACTTTC CASSYKDPGTGSNVLTF
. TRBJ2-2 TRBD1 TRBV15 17 TGTGCCACCAGCAGAGATCTTTGGACAGGGAACACCGGGGAGCTGTTTTTT CATSRDLWTGNTGELFF
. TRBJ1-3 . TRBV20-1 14 TGCAGTGCGTCTACAGGGCAAGCTGGAAACACCATATATTTT CSASTGQAGNTIYF